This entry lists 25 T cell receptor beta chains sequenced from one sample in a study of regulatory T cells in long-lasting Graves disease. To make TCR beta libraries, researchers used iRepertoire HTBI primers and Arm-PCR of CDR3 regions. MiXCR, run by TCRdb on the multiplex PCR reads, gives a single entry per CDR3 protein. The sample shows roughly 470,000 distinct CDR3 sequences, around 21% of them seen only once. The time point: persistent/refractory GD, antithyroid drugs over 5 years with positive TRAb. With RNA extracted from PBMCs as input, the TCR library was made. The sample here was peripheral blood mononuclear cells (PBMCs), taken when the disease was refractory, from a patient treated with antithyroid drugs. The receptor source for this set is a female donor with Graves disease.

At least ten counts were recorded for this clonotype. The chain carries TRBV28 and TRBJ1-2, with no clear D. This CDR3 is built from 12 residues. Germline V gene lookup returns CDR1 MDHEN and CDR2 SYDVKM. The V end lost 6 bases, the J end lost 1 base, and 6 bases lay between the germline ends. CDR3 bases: TGTGCCAGCAGCAACCTTAACTATGGCTACACCTTC. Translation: CASSNLNYGYTF.

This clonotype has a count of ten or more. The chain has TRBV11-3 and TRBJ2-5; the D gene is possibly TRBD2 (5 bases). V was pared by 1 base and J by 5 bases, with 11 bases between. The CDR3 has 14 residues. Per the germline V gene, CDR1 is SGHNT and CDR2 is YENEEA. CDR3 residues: CASSLGGNGETQYF. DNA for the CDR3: TGTGCCAGCAGCTTAGGAGGGAACGGTGAGACCCAGTACTTC. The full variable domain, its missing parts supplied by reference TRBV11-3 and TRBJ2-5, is EAGVVQSPRYKIIEKKQPVAFWCNPISGHNTLYWYLQNLGQGPELLIRYENEEAVDDSQLPKDRFSAERLKGVDSTLKIQPAELGDSAVYLCASSLGGNGETQYFGPGTRLLVL.

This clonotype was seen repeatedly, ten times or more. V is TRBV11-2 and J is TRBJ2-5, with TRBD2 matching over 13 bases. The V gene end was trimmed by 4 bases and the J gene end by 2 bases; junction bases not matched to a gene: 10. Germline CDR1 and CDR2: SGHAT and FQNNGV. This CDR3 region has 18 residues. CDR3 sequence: CASSSGLAGELFQETQYF. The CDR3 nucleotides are TGTGCCAGCAGCTCTGGACTAGCGGGAGAGCTATTTCAAGAGACCCAGTACTTC. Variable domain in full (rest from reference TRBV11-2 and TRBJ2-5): EAGVAQSPRYKIIEKRQSVAFWCNPISGHATLYWYQQILGQGPKLLIQFQNNGVVDDSQLPKDRFSAERLKGVDSTLKIQPAKLEDSAVYLCASSSGLAGELFQETQYFGPGTRLLVL.

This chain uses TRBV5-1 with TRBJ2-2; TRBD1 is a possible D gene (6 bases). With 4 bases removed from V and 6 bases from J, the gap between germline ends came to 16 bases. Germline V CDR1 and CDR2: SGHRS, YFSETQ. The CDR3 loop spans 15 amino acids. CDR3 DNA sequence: TGCGCCAGCAGCCCCGGGACAAAAAGCGCCGGGGAGCTGTTTTTT. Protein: CASSPGTKSAGELFF.

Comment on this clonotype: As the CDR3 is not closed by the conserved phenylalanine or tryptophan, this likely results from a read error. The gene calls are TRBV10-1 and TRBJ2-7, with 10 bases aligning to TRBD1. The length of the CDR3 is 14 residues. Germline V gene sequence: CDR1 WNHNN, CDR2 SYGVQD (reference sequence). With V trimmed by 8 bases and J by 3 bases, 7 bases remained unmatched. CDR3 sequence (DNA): TGCGCCAGCTCGAACCGGGACAGGGGCTACGAGCAGTACTCC. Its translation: CASSNRDRGYEQYS.

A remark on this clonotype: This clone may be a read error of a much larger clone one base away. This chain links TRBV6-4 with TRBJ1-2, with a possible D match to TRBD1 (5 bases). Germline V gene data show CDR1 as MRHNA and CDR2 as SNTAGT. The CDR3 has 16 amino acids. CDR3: CAGSYSVGRNRRGYTF. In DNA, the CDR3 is TGTGCCGGCAGTTACTCGGTGGGACGGAACCGACGTGGCTACACCTTC.

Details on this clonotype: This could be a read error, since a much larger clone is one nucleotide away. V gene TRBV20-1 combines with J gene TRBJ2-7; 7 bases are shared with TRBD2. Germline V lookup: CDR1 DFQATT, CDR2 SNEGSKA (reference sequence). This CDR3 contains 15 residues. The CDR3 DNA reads TGCAGTGCTCCCAAGATGGCGAGCGGGGTCTACAAGCAGTACTTC. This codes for CSAPKMASGVYKQYF.

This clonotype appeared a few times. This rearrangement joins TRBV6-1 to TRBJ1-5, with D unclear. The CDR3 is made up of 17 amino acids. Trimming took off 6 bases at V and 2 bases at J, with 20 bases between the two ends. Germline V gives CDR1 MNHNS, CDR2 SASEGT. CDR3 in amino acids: CASSPYVGVGGNQPQHF. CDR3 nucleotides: TGTGCCAGCAGCCCTTATGTTGGGGTCGGGGGCAATCAGCCCCAGCATTTT.

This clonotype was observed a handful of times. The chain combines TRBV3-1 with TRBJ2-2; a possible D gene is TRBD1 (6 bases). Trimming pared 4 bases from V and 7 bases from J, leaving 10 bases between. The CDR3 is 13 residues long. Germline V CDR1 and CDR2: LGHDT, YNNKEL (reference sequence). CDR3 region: CASSRSGVGELFF. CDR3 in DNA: TGTGCCAGCAGCCGTTCAGGGGTCGGGGAGCTGTTTTTT.

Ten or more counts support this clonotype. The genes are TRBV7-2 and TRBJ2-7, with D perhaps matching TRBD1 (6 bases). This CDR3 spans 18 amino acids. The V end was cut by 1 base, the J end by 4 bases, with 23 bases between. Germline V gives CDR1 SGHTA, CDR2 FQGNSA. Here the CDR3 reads CASSLGGLWGAQGYEQYF. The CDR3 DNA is TGTGCCAGCAGCTTAGGGGGTTTATGGGGCGCCCAGGGGTACGAGCAGTACTTC.

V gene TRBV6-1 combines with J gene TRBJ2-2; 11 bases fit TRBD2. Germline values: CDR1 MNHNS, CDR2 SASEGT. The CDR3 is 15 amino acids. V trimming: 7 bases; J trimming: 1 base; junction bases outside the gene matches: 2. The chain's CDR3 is CASTSGRMNTGELFF. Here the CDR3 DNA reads TGTGCCAGCACTAGCGGGAGGATGAACACCGGGGAGCTGTTTTTT.

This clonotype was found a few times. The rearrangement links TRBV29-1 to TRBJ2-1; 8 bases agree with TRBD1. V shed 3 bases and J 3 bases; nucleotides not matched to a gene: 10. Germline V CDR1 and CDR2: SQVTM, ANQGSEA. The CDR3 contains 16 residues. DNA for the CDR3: TGCAGCGTTGAGGACGGGACAGGCCAAATCTACAATGAGCAGTTCTTC. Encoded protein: CSVEDGTGQIYNEQFF.

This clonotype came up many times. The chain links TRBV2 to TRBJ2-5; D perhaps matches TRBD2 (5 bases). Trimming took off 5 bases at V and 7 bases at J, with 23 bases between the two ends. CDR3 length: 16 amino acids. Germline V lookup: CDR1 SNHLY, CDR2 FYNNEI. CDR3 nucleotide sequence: TGTGCCAGCAGTTCACAAGGTAGGAGGACTTCTGGGACCCAGTACTTC. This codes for CASSSQGRRTSGTQYF.

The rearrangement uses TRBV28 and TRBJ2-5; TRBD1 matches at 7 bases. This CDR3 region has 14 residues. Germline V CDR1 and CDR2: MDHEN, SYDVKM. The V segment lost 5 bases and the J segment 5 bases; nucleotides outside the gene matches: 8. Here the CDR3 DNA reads TGTGCCAGCAGTGCTGACAGGGACGCGGAGACCCAGTACTTC. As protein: CASSADRDAETQYF.

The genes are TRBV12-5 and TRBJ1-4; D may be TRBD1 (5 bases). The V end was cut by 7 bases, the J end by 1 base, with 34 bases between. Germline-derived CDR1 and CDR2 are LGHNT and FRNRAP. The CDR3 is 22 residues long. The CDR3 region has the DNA TGTGCTAGTGTCTCATTCTCTGGACACGAAAATATACTCGGGGGAACTAATGAAAAACTGTTTTTT. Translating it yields CASVSFSGHENILGGTNEKLFF.

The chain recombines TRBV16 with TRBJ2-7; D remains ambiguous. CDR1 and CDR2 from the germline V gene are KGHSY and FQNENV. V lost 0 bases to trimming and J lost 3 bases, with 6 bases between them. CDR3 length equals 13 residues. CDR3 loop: CASSQSARYEQYF. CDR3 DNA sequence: TGTGCCAGCAGCCAATCCGCTCGCTACGAGCAGTACTTC.

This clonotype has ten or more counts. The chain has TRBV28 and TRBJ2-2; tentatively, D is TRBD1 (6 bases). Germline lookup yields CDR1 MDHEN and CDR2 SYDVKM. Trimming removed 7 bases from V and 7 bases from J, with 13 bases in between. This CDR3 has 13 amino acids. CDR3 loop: CASITQGYGELFF. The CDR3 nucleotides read TGTGCCAGCATAACCCAGGGGTACGGGGAGCTGTTTTTT.

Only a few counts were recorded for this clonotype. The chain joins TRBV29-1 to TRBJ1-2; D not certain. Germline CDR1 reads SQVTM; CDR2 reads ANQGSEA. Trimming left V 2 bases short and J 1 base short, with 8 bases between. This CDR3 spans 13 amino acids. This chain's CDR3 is CSVEHDNNYGYTF. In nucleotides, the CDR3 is TGCAGCGTTGAACATGATAATAACTATGGCTACACCTTC. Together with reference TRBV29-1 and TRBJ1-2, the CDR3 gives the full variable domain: SAVISQKPSRDICQRGTSLTIQCQVDSQVTMMFWYRQQPGQSLTLIATANQGSEATYESGFVIDKFPISRPNLTFSTLTVSNMSPEDSSIYLCSVEHDNNYGYTFGSGTRLTVV.

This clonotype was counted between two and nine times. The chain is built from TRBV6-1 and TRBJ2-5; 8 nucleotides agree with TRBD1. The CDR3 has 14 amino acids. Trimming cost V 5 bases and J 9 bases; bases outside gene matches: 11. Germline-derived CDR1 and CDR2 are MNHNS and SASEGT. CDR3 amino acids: CASSPGQGGVAQYF. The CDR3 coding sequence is TGTGCCAGCAGTCCCGGACAGGGCGGAGTGGCCCAGTACTTC.

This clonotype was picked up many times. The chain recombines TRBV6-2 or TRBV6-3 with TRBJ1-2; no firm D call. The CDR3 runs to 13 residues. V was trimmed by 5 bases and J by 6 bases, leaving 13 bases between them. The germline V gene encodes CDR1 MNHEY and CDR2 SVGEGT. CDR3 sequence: CASSVGVYDGYTF. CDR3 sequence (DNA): TGTGCCAGCAGTGTTGGGGTTTACGATGGCTACACCTTC.

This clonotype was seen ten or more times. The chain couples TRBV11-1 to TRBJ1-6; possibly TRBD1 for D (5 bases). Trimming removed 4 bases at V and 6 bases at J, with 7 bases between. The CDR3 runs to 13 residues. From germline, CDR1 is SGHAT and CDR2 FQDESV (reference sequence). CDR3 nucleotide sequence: TGTGCCAGCAGCTCGGGGCCTAATTCACCCCTCCACTTT. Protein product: CASSSGPNSPLHF.

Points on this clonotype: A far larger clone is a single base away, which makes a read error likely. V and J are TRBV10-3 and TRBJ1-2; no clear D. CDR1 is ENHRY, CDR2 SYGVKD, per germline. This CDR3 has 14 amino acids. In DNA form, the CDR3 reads TGTGCCAGCAGTAGCCCTGAAAGGATCTATGGCTACACCTTC. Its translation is CASSSPERIYGYTF.

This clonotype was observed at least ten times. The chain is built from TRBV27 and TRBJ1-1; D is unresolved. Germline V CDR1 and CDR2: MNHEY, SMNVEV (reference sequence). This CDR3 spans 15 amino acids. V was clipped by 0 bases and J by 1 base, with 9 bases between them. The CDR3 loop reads CASSLSPVGNTEAFF. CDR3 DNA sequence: TGTGCCAGCAGTTTATCTCCAGTCGGGAACACTGAAGCTTTCTTT.

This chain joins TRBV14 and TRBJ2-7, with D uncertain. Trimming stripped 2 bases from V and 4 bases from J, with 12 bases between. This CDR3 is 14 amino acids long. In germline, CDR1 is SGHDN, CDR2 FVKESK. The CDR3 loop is CASSQLQPPYEQYF. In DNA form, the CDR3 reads TGTGCCAGCAGCCAACTTCAGCCGCCTTACGAGCAGTACTTC. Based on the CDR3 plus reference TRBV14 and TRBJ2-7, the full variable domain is EAGVTQFPSHSVIEKGQTVTLRCDPISGHDNLYWYRRVMGKEIKFLLHFVKESKQDESGMPNNRFLAERTGGTYSTLKVQPAELEDSGVYFCASSQLQPPYEQYFGPGTRLTVT.

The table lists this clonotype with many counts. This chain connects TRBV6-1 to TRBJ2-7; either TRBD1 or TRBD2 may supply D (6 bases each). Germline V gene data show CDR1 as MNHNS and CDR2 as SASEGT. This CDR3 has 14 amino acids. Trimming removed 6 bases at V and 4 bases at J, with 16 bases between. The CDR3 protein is CASSKYRGGYEQYF. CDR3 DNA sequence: TGTGCCAGCAGCAAGTATCGAGGGGGGTACGAGCAGTACTTC.